This T cell receptor (beta chain) was observed in a study of cytomegalovirus exposure and HLA in healthy donors. About this clone: Its antigen is unidentified.

The germline V gene has CDR1 SGDLS and CDR2 YYNGEE. This CDR3 region has 15 residues. V shed 0 bases and J shed 1 base, with 11 bases lying between them. Regarding the study as a whole: In a later analysis, donors in an Asian-associated ancestry cluster reportedly had fewer N-insertions in productive TCRs than the cohort mean.

The PCR ran on 60 Vbeta and 13 Jbeta primers. TCRdb's copy holds only in-frame clones and misses some; the assay was immunoSEQ multiplex PCR. The profile covers approximately 100,000 clones, with more than 65% appearing a single time and approximately 11% taken by the ten largest. This chain uses TRBV9 with TRBJ2-7, with a weak D call TRBD1 (5 bases). The sequence derives from a man aged 40-49 years in good health and CMV-seropositive. The specimen was PBMCs. CDR3 protein: CASSVGLGASYEQYF. DNA of the CDR3: TGTGCCAGCAGCGTAGGTTTAGGGGCATCCTACGAGCAGTACTTC.